Following are 2 T cell receptor beta chains from one sample sequenced in a study of shared clonotypes between healthy human individuals. The repertoire was sequenced with immunoSEQ multiplex PCR; TCRdb's copy has only in-frame clones and lacks some. This repertoire shows fewer than 400,000 clones, under 80% found once; its top ten account for around a tenth. The specimen was memory CD4+ T cells sorted from blood. Subset given: CD45RA-negative fraction. The receptors stem from a man under 40 in good health.

This chain connects TRBV18 to TRBJ2-5; D is uncertain. This CDR3 spans 14 amino acids. The germline V gene encodes CDR1 KGHSH and CDR2 LQKENI. V lost 6 bases, J lost 1 base, and 12 bases lay in between. The CDR3 spells CASSYSIGQETQYF. In DNA, the CDR3 is TGTGCCAGCTCGTACTCCATCGGCCAAGAGACCCAGTACTTC.

The V gene is TRBV5-8, the J gene TRBJ2-3; D possibly matches TRBD1 or TRBD2 (5 bases each). This CDR3 is built from 13 residues. Germline V gene data show CDR1 as SGHTS and CDR2 as YDEGEE. Trimming shortened V by 8 bases and J by 8 bases, and 18 bases separated the two germline ends. Here the CDR3 DNA reads TGTGCCAGTGGGACGTTGGGAATGGCTACGCAGTATTTT. Its translation is CASGTLGMATQYF.